This T cell receptor (beta chain) originates from a study of cytomegalovirus exposure and HLA in healthy donors (dated by TCRdb to the late 2010s). Turning to the overall study: In an earlier analysis of roughly 590 of the donors, 276 Gb of sequence data and 117 million unique TCR beta sequences from 150 million to 200 million T cells were reported. An early release that covered 500 to 800 HLA-typed donors contained around 330 gigabases of sequencing data and roughly 84 million unique TCR sequences. Among the roughly 380 genotyped donors, around 81% belonged to the genetic ancestry cluster associated with self-reported Caucasian donors. The aim of the study was to test whether cataloging public T cell receptors could identify signatures of past pathogen exposure. The T cell repertoires of around 730 subjects were profiled by immunosequencing and related to cytomegalovirus serostatus. Besides the first cohort of some 670 subjects, a separate validation cohort made up of 120 different subjects was used. To predict cytomegalovirus infection status, the study combined high-throughput TCR immunosequencing, statistical association of individual TCRs with disease status, and machine learning. In a later analysis, previously published TCR beta repertoires from more than 500 donors were re-analyzed and high-resolution HLA genotyping was added so that TCR occurrence patterns could be studied. Rather than drawing on any new phenotypic data, the later analysis identified candidate immune exposures from TCR beta sequences and the way those sequences occurred across donors. An earlier analysis of roughly 600 of the donors used high-throughput TCR beta sequencing to judge whether each TCR beta V gene segment behaved as functional or pseudogenic. Alongside the repertoire data, information on donor age, sex, ethnicity and CMV serostatus was compiled. A later genetic analysis used genome-wide SNP genotypes for 398 of the 666 donors, treating that subset as a discovery cohort. Every repertoire in the discovery cohort had been generated on one and the same sequencing platform. HLA typing included class I and class II loci at four-digit resolution. Typing coverage varied by locus: 629-630 donors for A, B, C, DRB1 and DQB1; some 520 for DQA1; over 600 for DPA1; around 450 for DPB1. Roughly 5 DR-DQ haplotypes were handled as single units for association and clustering, since linkage in the cohort was strong. Among some 400 genotyped donors of the cohort, an average of approximately 230,000 unique TCR beta nucleotide sequences were sequenced per donor, around a sixth of them non-productive.

There are 16 amino acids in the CDR3, from cysteine to phenylalanine inclusive. Only CDR3 DNA remains: 48 bases, in frame from the first base. The germline V gene (reference sequence) provides CDR1 LNHDA and CDR2 SQIVND. Here V drops 5 bases and J drops 2 bases, and the junction holds 8 bases not matched to any gene. General findings and caveats noted by the study authors: In an earlier analysis of about 540 of the donors, most TCR beta V segments were observed in productive rearrangements about 87% or about 30% of the time, broadly matching IMGT annotations. A cluster of highly shared sequence variants was judged likely to represent a technical artifact of the sequencing pipeline. When HLA alleles, especially DR and DQ, strongly co-occurred, attributing TCR associations to individual alleles was difficult. A later analysis associated about 17,000 TCR beta sequences with specific HLA alleles at a false discovery rate of 0.05. Compared with the approximately 670-donor mean, donors in an Asian-associated ancestry cluster had fewer N-insertions in productive TCRs, according to a later genetic analysis. A few of the identified cytomegalovirus-associated TCR beta chains were confirmed in vitro to be specific for cytomegalovirus antigens. Presence/absence analyses assumed roughly uniform sequencing depth across donors, an assumption that may not hold. Most TCR sequences were seen in very few donors, while some public TCRs were found in many individuals. The authors suggested that the approach could potentially be extended to other disease states and immunological phenotypes. This cohort had only TCR beta chains sequenced, and the lack of alpha or paired-chain data limited which features could be detected. A later analysis found that most CMV-associated TCR beta chains appeared HLA-restricted, with HLA associations seemingly driven largely by CMV exposure. In a later analysis, TCR association rates were found to vary across HLA loci, with the most associated TCRs seen for DRB1 alleles and the fewest for HLA-C alleles. An association between a missense DCLRE1C variant and V-gene and J-gene trimming of TCR beta chains was found in a later genetic analysis and replicated in an independent cohort. Because counts were too low, seventeen rarely observed V segments, including chromosome 9 orphons, were left out of the earlier analysis of some 600 of the donors. For the cohort, immune exposure information was limited to CMV serostatus. HLA typing was unavailable for some donors at each locus, so association tests used only the typed subset. The classifier was reported to diagnose cytomegalovirus status with high specificity and sensitivity in both the original and validation cohorts. Some IMGT-functional V segments, including TRBV6-2 and TRBV6-3, could not be distinguished by the 87-base-pair reads and were therefore excluded. A later analysis found that HLA-associated TCR beta chains were more clonally expanded and had lower generation probabilities than equally common non-associated chains. Several of the top co-occurrence clusters appeared to be linked to parvovirus B19, influenza, CMV and Epstein-Barr virus, according to a later analysis. Linkage disequilibrium might explain the correlated functional status among segregating V segments, but an unknown experimental factor could not be excluded. A further reported finding was that TCR beta sequences accurately predicted the HLA-A and HLA-B alleles for most subjects in the first cohort. A total of some 180 TCR beta chains were listed by the study as associated with cytomegalovirus.

Libraries were prepared through the immunoSEQ multiplex PCR assay. The multiplex PCR relied on a mix of 60 forward primers for TCR Vbeta segments and 13 reverse primers for TCR Jbeta segments. Amplification of the CDR3 region of rearranged TCR beta genes was performed with a multiplex PCR assay on genomic DNA. The amplified TCR beta libraries were sequenced on the Illumina HiSeq System as 87-base-pair reads. Processing in the source paper ran as follows. Across the roughly 640 repertoires, a later analysis counted around 80 million unique TCR beta chains, roughly 11 million of which were shared by at least two donors. Raw reads were error-corrected and collapsed into unique sequences by a nearest-neighbor algorithm in which closely related sequences were merged to remove PCR and sequencing errors. To assign V, D and J gene segments, CDR3 sequences were aligned to IMGT reference sequences. For a sequence to be retained, a match of at least six nucleotides to both a V gene segment and a J gene segment was required. Rearrangements were classified as productive when the CDR3 lacked stop codons and remained in frame with V and J, and all other rearrangements were classified as non-productive. CDR3 was defined by IMGT convention, running from the second conserved V-encoded cysteine to the conserved J-encoded phenylalanine. Sequences without an unambiguous match to a single V gene segment were excluded from the earlier analysis of about 640 of the donors. An earlier analysis of roughly 590 of the donors called V segments functional above 56.7% productive rearrangements and segregating when the between-donor standard deviation exceeded 5%. To diagnose cytomegalovirus status from the catalog of TCR beta chain sequences, a statistical classification framework was built. A later analysis assigned V and J genes by comparing TCR nucleotide sequences with IMGT/GENE-DB human TR gene sequences. Using the TCRdist pipeline, a later analysis assigned CDR3 sequences along with most-parsimonious VDJ recombination scenarios. In a later analysis, each TCR beta chain was defined by its CDR3 amino acid sequence together with its V-gene family, and reads without a unique V-gene family were excluded. To address suspected cross-contamination and a sequencing artifact, a later analysis removed roughly 580 highly shared, low-generation-probability nucleotide sequences. A later analysis calculated a clonal expansion index for each public chain from normalized within-repertoire ranks of inferred template counts. Generation probabilities in a later analysis came from a VDJ recombination model fitted to out-of-frame rearrangements, and those results were checked against IGoR. In a later analysis, TCR-TCR, TCR-HLA and TCR-CMV co-occurrence was scored with hypergeometric tests, and a repertoire-size bias correction was applied to TCR pairs. To estimate false discovery rates, a later analysis permuted the HLA or CMV assignments 20 times. In a later analysis, co-occurring TCRs were grouped using DBSCAN, and TCRdist sequence similarity was added for clustering within HLA-allele-positive subsets. Repertoires with fewer than 30,000 or more than 120,000 public chains were left out of co-occurrence clustering, as were about 5 repertoires with anomalous nucleotide sharing. Sourced from immuneACCESS, this table was stored by TCRdb with only in-frame sequences that have V and J called. A share of the clones is absent; for the studies checked, an unresolved V gene accounts for under half, and the remainder has no known explanation. Clone size and V and J calls were adopted from that table, with D and trimming inferred from the DNA. This sample has about 190,000 clones in its table, and around 83% of those were observed once. The ten largest clonotypes hold over 1.5% of the sample.

A remark on this clone: No antigen is known for it. Base qualities are missing; no much larger clone stands one base away.

In total, 666 healthy bone marrow donors made up the cohort. Cohort members were all nominally healthy when sampled, although unrecorded immune exposures were likely present. The donor was CMV seropositive and belonged to the group of 250 to 300 seropositive cohort members. A peripheral blood sample was collected from each donor, and TCR beta sequencing was performed on peripheral blood mononuclear cells. The Qiagen DNeasy Blood Extraction Kit was used to extract genomic DNA from the blood cell samples. This sequence originates from a man aged 35 to 55 in good health and CMV-seropositive. In this chain, TRBV19 is recombined with TRBJ2-3; the junction holds 9 bases that match TRBD1. The source material was PBMCs. The nucleotide sequence reads TGTGCCAGTAGTTTTCCGGGACAGGGCCCCACAGATACGCAGTATTTT. Its translation is CASSFPGQGPTDTQYF.